Listed here are 24 T cell receptor beta chains from one sample, sequenced in a study of blood T cell repertoires in COVID-19. TCRdb's table, derived via immunoSEQ multiplex PCR, lists solely in-frame clones and lacks some. Found here are fewer than 300,000 clones, 85% of them singletons; the top ten hold 5% to 6.5%. The sequenced sample consisted of peripheral blood. Receptor source: a man aged 50 to 60 with active or convalescent COVID-19.

The V gene is TRBV4-3, the J gene TRBJ2-7, with 9 bases identical to TRBD1. CDR3 length: 14 amino acids. In germline, CDR1 is LGHNA, CDR2 YSLEER. The V gene end was trimmed by 3 bases and the J gene end by 7 bases; junction bases not matched to a gene: 7. CDR3 bases: TGCGCCAGCAGCCAGATACAGGGGGCGGGGGAGCAGTACTTC. Encoded protein: CASSQIQGAGEQYF.

The chain recombines TRBV2 with TRBJ1-1, with D perhaps matching TRBD1 (5 bases). The CDR3 extends over 12 amino acids. Germline V gene data show CDR1 as SNHLY and CDR2 as FYNNEI. V lost 8 bases to trimming and J lost 4 bases, with 11 bases between them. CDR3: CASLGGGTEAFF. DNA of the CDR3: TGTGCCAGCCTGGGGGGGGGCACTGAAGCTTTCTTT.

The V call is TRBV5-1, the J call TRBJ1-1; D remains ambiguous. The V and J ends lost 5 bases and 5 bases respectively, with 10 bases between them. The germline CDR1 and CDR2 sequences are SGHRS and YFSETQ. There are 12 residues in the CDR3. The CDR3 here is CASSTGYTEAFF. CDR3 DNA sequence: TGCGCCAGCAGTACGGGGTATACTGAAGCTTTCTTT. The full variable domain, completed using reference TRBV5-1 and TRBJ1-1, is KAGVTQTPRYLIKTRGQQVTLSCSPISGHRSVSWYQQTPGQGLQFLFEYFSETQRNKGNFPGRFSGRQFSNSRSEMNVSTLELGDSALYLCASSTGYTEAFFGQGTRLTVV.

Concerning this clone itself: This may be a read error, as it is one base from a much larger clone. The DNA of the CDR3 is TGTGCCTGGAGCGGGGTGGGGGCCCTGGGGGAGACCCAGTACTTC. Its translation: CAWSGVGALGETQYF. V is TRBV30 and J is TRBJ2-5; D perhaps matches TRBD1 (6 bases). Germline CDR1 GTSNPN, CDR2 SVGIG (reference sequence). The CDR3 has 15 residues. The ends were cut back, 3 bases at V and 5 bases at J, with 19 bases in the middle.

The genes are TRBV24-1 and TRBJ2-5; 9 positions agree with TRBD2. The CDR3 consists of 15 residues. CDR1 KGHDR and CDR2 SFDVKD come from the germline V gene. The V and J ends lost 1 base and 4 bases, in that order; junction bases with no gene match: 3. CDR3 DNA: TGTGCCACCAGTGATTTTAGCGGGAGCAGAGAGACCCAGTACTTC. It encodes CATSDFSGSRETQYF.

The chain recombines TRBV7-2 with TRBJ1-2, with 7 bases matching TRBD1. Germline assignment: CDR1 SGHTA and CDR2 FQGNSA. The CDR3 is made up of 14 amino acids. Trimming removed 5 bases from V and 4 bases from J; junction bases left unmatched: 7. This CDR3 reads CASSQMRTGYGYTF. The CDR3, as DNA: TGTGCCAGCAGCCAGATGAGGACAGGCTATGGCTACACCTTC.

The V gene is TRBV4-3, the J gene TRBJ2-7, with 9 bases aligning to TRBD2. CDR1 is LGHNA and CDR2 is YSLEER in the germline V gene. The junction had 11 bases not matched to a gene; V was cut back by 0 bases and J by 2 bases. The CDR3 has 18 amino acids. CDR3 in DNA: TGCGCCAGCAGCCAAGAGGTTCGCGCGCCTAGCGGGACCTACGAGCAGTACTTC. This gives the protein CASSQEVRAPSGTYEQYF.

A remark on this clone: Compared with germline, one end of the junction differs, possibly owing to a read error. The chain uses TRBV7-9 and TRBJ2-1; 7 bases agree with TRBD2. The CDR3 consists of 12 residues. Germline V lookup: CDR1 SEHNR, CDR2 FQNEAQ (reference sequence). DNA of the CDR3: TGTGCCAGCAGCGGGGACTACGATGAGCAGTTCTTC. The encoded protein is CASSGDYDEQFF.

A note on this clone: Relative to the germline gene, one junction end is altered; a read error may explain this. This chain links TRBV7-9 with TRBJ2-7; possibly TRBD2 for D (6 bases). The CDR3 extends over 12 amino acids. The germline CDR1 and CDR2 sequences are SEHNR and FQNEAQ (reference sequence). The CDR3 is CASSLGPTGLGF. The CDR3 DNA reads as TGTGCCAGCAGCTTGGGGCCCACGGGACTCGGGTTC.

This clone has only a few counts. V usage is TRBV30 and J usage is TRBJ2-7; D possibly corresponds to TRBD2 (6 bases). CDR3 length equals 15 residues. Germline CDR1 and CDR2: GTSNPN and SVGIG (reference sequence). Trimming shortened V by 3 bases and J by 1 base, and 16 bases separated the two germline ends. CDR3 loop: CAWSPIGGKSYEQYF. Here the CDR3 DNA reads TGTGCCTGGAGCCCCATCGGGGGTAAATCCTACGAGCAGTACTTC.

V is TRBV5-4 and J is TRBJ2-2, with D uncertain. Looked up from germline, CDR1 is SGHNT and CDR2 is YYREEE (reference sequence). V dropped 4 bases and J dropped 5 bases, with 12 bases sitting between them. The CDR3 is 14 residues long. The CDR3 reads CASSVGSRTGELFF. The CDR3, as DNA: TGTGCCAGCAGCGTCGGTAGTCGGACCGGGGAGCTGTTTTTT.

This clone occurred once. The chain recombines TRBV5-1 with TRBJ2-7; D possibly corresponds to TRBD2 (6 bases). The germline CDR1 and CDR2 sequences are SGHRS and YFSETQ. The V end lost 1 base, the J end lost 1 base, and 9 bases lay between the germline ends. This CDR3 has 14 residues. Written as DNA, the CDR3 is TGCGCCAGCAGCTTGAGAAGCGGGTCCTACGAGCAGTACTTC. Its translation: CASSLRSGSYEQYF.

This chain links TRBV7-2 with TRBJ2-3; D is uncertain. Germline CDR1 SGHTA, CDR2 FQGNSA. The CDR3 has 14 residues. Trimming pared 5 bases from V and 1 base from J, leaving 10 bases between. The CDR3 DNA reads TGTGCCAGCAGCCCTATCCGGGGCACAGATACGCAGTATTTT. This translates into CASSPIRGTDTQYF.

The V and J genes are TRBV9 and TRBJ2-3, with D tentatively TRBD2 (7 bases). Germline loops: CDR1 SGDLS, CDR2 YYNGEE. The CDR3 covers 17 residues. Trimming took off 3 bases at V and 4 bases at J, with 21 bases between the two ends. This CDR3 is CASSEATSGKGADTQYF. CDR3 nucleotides: TGTGCCAGCAGCGAGGCCACCAGCGGGAAGGGGGCAGATACGCAGTATTTT.

The chain joins TRBV5-1 to TRBJ2-7; no definite D call. Trimming removed 0 bases at V and 0 bases at J, with 7 bases between. The CDR3 is 14 amino acids. Germline assignment: CDR1 SGHRS and CDR2 YFSETQ. This CDR3 reads CASSLEPSSYEQYF. As DNA, the CDR3 is TGCGCCAGCAGCTTGGAGCCTAGCTCCTACGAGCAGTACTTC.

This clone has only one observation. With a much larger clone just one base away, this may be a read error. The chain couples TRBV7-2 to TRBJ2-2; no reliable D call. V was clipped by 6 bases and J by 3 bases, with 5 bases between them. The CDR3 runs 12 residues. Germline V gene lookup returns CDR1 SGHTA and CDR2 FQGNSA. The CDR3 bases are TGTGCCAGCAGTTCATACACCGGGGAGCTGTTTTTT. Translation gives CASSSYTGELFF.

On this clone: The sample carries other DNA sequences with the same CDR3. The V and J genes are TRBV7-9 and TRBJ1-3; D not certain. Between the trimmed V and J ends, which lost 3 bases and 2 bases, there was a span of 5 bases. Germline V CDR1 and CDR2: SEHNR, FQNEAQ (reference sequence). The CDR3 length is 13 residues. The CDR3 region is CASSLRAGNTIYF. The CDR3 DNA reads TGTGCCAGCAGCTTGAGAGCTGGAAACACCATATATTTT. Complete variable domain (other parts from reference TRBV7-9 and TRBJ1-3): DTGVSQNPRHKITKRGQNVTFRCDPISEHNRLYWYRQTLGQGPEFLTYFQNEAQLEKSRLLSDRFSAERPKGSFSTLEIQRTEQGDSAMYLCASSLRAGNTIYFGEGSWLTVV.

The chain couples TRBV27 to TRBJ1-4; D is perhaps TRBD1 (6 bases). V lost 1 base to trimming and J lost 3 bases, with 9 bases between them. Per germline, CDR1 MNHEY and CDR2 SMNVEV (reference sequence). The CDR3 runs to 15 residues. The DNA for the CDR3 is TGTGCCAGCAGTTTATTTGGACAGTCTAATGAAAAACTGTTTTTT. Encoded protein: CASSLFGQSNEKLFF.

The gene calls are TRBV21-1 and TRBJ2-3; the DNA was not compared with TRBD2, the D call given in the table. TRBV21-1 is labeled a pseudogene. The CDR3 is 15 amino acids. In nucleotides, the CDR3 is TGTGCCATCGGAAGAGCGGGAGTGCGCACAGATACGCAGTATTTT. It yields the protein CAIGRAGVRTDTQYF.

V gene TRBV10-3 combines with J gene TRBJ2-1; tentative D call: TRBD1 (7 bases). CDR1 and CDR2 (germline): ENHRY, SYGVKD. Trimming left V 7 bases short and J 8 bases short, with 12 bases between. CDR3 length: 12 amino acids. The CDR3 is CAIKEGADEQFF. The CDR3 bases are TGTGCCATCAAGGAGGGGGCCGATGAGCAGTTCTTC.

V is TRBV10-3 and J is TRBJ2-7; TRBD1 agrees at 11 bases. This CDR3 has 14 amino acids. V lost 6 bases and J lost 4; bases outside the gene matches: 5. The germline CDR1 and CDR2 sequences are ENHRY and SYGVKD. CDR3 sequence (DNA): TGTGCCATCAGAGGGACAGGGGGGAATTACGAGCAGTACTTC. This sequence encodes CAIRGTGGNYEQYF.

The chain uses TRBV7-9 and TRBJ1-2; 9 bases align to TRBD1. Germline loops: CDR1 SEHNR, CDR2 FQNEAQ (reference sequence). Trimming cost V 5 bases and J 7 bases; bases outside gene matches: 8. CDR3 size: 14 residues. DNA of the CDR3: TGTGCCAGCAGCATAATACAGGGGGCGCTTGGCTACACCTTC. Translating it yields CASSIIQGALGYTF.

The genes are TRBV19 and TRBJ1-2; 7 nucleotides align to TRBD1. The CDR3 loop spans 13 amino acids. J was trimmed by 5 bases and V by 0 bases; bases with no gene match: 0. Germline assignment: CDR1 LNHDA and CDR2 SQIVND (reference sequence). CDR3 DNA sequence: TGTGCCAGTAGTATAGACAGGGGGTATGGCTACACCTTC. It translates to CASSIDRGYGYTF.

The V call is TRBV3-1 (or the pseudogene TRBV3-2), the J call TRBJ1-1, with D maybe TRBD1 (6 bases). The ends were cut back, 0 bases at V and 5 bases at J, with 13 bases in the middle. The germline CDR1 and CDR2 sequences are LGHDT and YNNKEL (reference sequence). The CDR3 has 15 amino acids. The CDR3 DNA reads as TGTGCCAGCAGCCAAGATGACAGGTATCCGACTGAAGCTTTCTTT. Translating gives CASSQDDRYPTEAFF.